Shown below are 26 T cell receptor beta chains from a single sample sequenced in a study of naive and memory T cell subsets (dated by TCRdb to about 2017). The study described a robust, sensitive protocol for amplifying, sequencing and analyzing TCRs, using 3' ligation of a UMI-containing oligonucleotide to TCR cDNA. The library was obtained by 5' RACE. Reads for this sample came from an Illumina MiSeq. The ligated cDNA was amplified in four rounds of PCR with nested alpha and beta constant region primers together with the SP2 primer. The public reads were run again by TCRdb, first through fastp at Q25 and then through MiXCR, and only productive beta chains were kept. Identical CDR3 proteins give one entry, which carries the most common genes and DNA. The sample yields roughly 62,000 distinct CDR3 sequences; 7.2% were counted once. 9% to 10% of the sample rests with the top ten. These TCRs come from a male donor in good health.

This clonotype turned up a few times. V and J are TRBV7-2 and TRBJ2-1; 10 nucleotides align to TRBD2. J gave up 4 bases and V 1 base, and 4 bases lay outside the gene matches. Germline CDR1 and CDR2: SGHTA and FQGNSA. This CDR3 has 16 amino acids. The CDR3: CASSLVPSGRYNEQFF. The CDR3 DNA is TGTGCCAGCAGCTTAGTCCCTAGCGGGAGATACAATGAGCAGTTCTTC.

Only a few counts were recorded for this clonotype. This chain links TRBV6-5 with TRBJ2-7, with 8 bases identical to TRBD1. V trimming: 2 bases; J trimming: 5 bases; junction bases outside the gene matches: 8. This CDR3 has 15 residues. The germline V gene has CDR1 MNHEY and CDR2 SVGAGI. The CDR3: CASSYPGQVLHEQYF. DNA for the CDR3: TGTGCCAGCAGTTACCCGGGACAGGTCCTCCACGAGCAGTACTTC.

This clonotype was detected ten times or more. The V and J genes are TRBV6-5 and TRBJ2-3; no reliable D call. Per germline, CDR1 MNHEY and CDR2 SVGAGI. The CDR3 extends over 13 amino acids. Deletions cut 6 bases from V and 3 bases from J, with 10 bases between. The CDR3 sequence: CASSRDRTDTQYF. CDR3 nucleotide sequence: TGTGCCAGCAGCCGAGACCGGACAGATACGCAGTATTTT.

In its sample, this clonotype was seen many times. CDR3 sequence reads: CASSLSGRGKNIQYF. The DNA of the CDR3 is TGTGCCAGCAGCCTTAGCGGGAGAGGCAAAAACATTCAGTACTTC. The J gene is TRBJ2-4, the V gene TRBV5-8, with 9 bases that match TRBD2. CDR3 length: 15 amino acids. CDR1 and CDR2 (germline): SGHTS, YDEGEE. The V segment lost 4 bases and the J segment 3 bases; nucleotides outside the gene matches: 5. Drawing the rest from reference TRBV5-8 and TRBJ2-4, the complete variable domain is EAGVTQSPTHLIKTRGQQATLRCSPISGHTSVYWYQQALGLGLQFLLWYDEGEERNRGNFPPRFSGRQFPNYSSELNVNALELEDSALYLCASSLSGRGKNIQYFGAGTRLSVL.

V and J are TRBV24-1 and TRBJ2-3, with D unclear. V was shortened by 3 bases and J by 6 bases, with 3 bases between the two germline ends. The CDR3 is 11 amino acids. Germline assignment: CDR1 KGHDR and CDR2 SFDVKD. CDR3 DNA sequence: TGTGCCACCAGTGATAAGGATACGCAGTATTTT. Amino acids: CATSDKDTQYF.

This clonotype showed up just a few times. The chain uses TRBV12-3 or TRBV12-4 and TRBJ1-1; D gene uncertain. CDR3 length equals 16 residues. Trimming cost V 6 bases and J 1 base, with 18 bases left between them. CDR3 coding DNA: TGTGCCAGCAGCCCTCGATATATGTGGGGGAACACTGAAGCTTTCTTT. Residues: CASSPRYMWGNTEAFF.

This clonotype was observed a few times. The CDR3 DNA sequence: TGCGCCAGCAGCTTGGCCGGGACAGGGCATGACGGGGAGCTGTTTTTT. This codes for CASSLAGTGHDGELFF. The rearrangement uses TRBV5-1 and TRBJ2-2; 9 bases map to TRBD1. Germline lookup yields CDR1 SGHRS and CDR2 YFSETQ. The CDR3 is 16 residues long. Germline trimming cut 0 bases from V and 7 bases from J; bases unmatched to any gene: 7.

This clonotype has a handful of counts. In DNA form, the CDR3 reads TGTGCCAGCAGCTTGGAGTGGCGGGTCCCGGGGGATACGCAGTATTTT. Translated, it gives CASSLEWRVPGDTQYF. The chain employs TRBV5-6 and TRBJ2-3; D possibly corresponds to TRBD2 (5 bases). This CDR3 is 16 amino acids long. The V gene lost 0 bases and the J gene lost 6 bases, with 17 bases spanning the gap. Germline V gives CDR1 SGHDT, CDR2 YYEEEE.

The chain has TRBV20-1 and TRBJ1-1, with no clear D. The CDR3 is made up of 13 amino acids. Germline loops: CDR1 DFQATT, CDR2 SNEGSKA (reference sequence). With 0 bases removed from V and 0 bases from J, the gap between germline ends came to 5 bases. This chain's CDR3 is CSARDPMNTEAFF. In nucleotides, the CDR3 is TGCAGTGCTAGAGATCCCATGAACACTGAAGCTTTCTTT.

The chain combines TRBV29-1 with TRBJ1-1; perhaps TRBD1 as D (6 bases). This CDR3 has 13 amino acids. V was clipped by 8 bases and J by 1 base, with 14 bases between them. Germline CDR1 and CDR2: SQVTM and ANQGSEA. CDR3 residues: CSLQPQGNTEAFF. The CDR3 DNA sequence: TGCAGCTTACAGCCACAGGGGAACACTGAAGCTTTCTTT.

This clonotype was picked up a small number of times. The chain carries TRBV3-1 and TRBJ2-7; D may correspond to TRBD1 or TRBD2 (5 bases each). This CDR3 has 15 amino acids. Trimming removed 4 bases at V and 0 bases at J, with 13 bases between. The germline CDR1 and CDR2 sequences are LGHDT and YNNKEL (reference sequence). CDR3 nucleotide sequence: TGTGCCAGCAGCCCAGCAGGGAGCAGCTCCTACGAGCAGTACTTC. Encoded protein: CASSPAGSSSYEQYF.

The sample holds a few counts of this clonotype. The genes are TRBV3-1 and TRBJ1-1, with D hard to call. This CDR3 comprises 16 residues. The V and J ends lost 0 bases and 1 base respectively, with 12 bases between them. Germline V gene sequence: CDR1 LGHDT, CDR2 YNNKEL (reference sequence). Here the CDR3 DNA reads TGTGCCAGCAGCCAAGAGGTAGGCGCGGCGAACACTGAAGCTTTCTTT. Translating gives CASSQEVGAANTEAFF. The full variable domain, its missing parts supplied by reference TRBV3-1 and TRBJ1-1, is DTAVSQTPKYLVTQMGNDKSIKCEQNLGHDTMYWYKQDSKKFLKIMFSYNNKELIINETVPNRFSPKSPDKAHLNLHINSLELGDSAVYFCASSQEVGAANTEAFFGQGTRLTVV.

This clonotype has a count of ten or more. The chain joins TRBV6-1 to TRBJ2-3, with 10 positions matching TRBD2. V was clipped by 1 base and J by 2 bases; unmatched bases: 18. The germline V gene has CDR1 MNHNS and CDR2 SASEGT. The CDR3 is made up of 21 amino acids. The CDR3 region has the DNA TGTGCCAGCAGTGAAGTTCCCGGGGGGATTCGGACTAGCGGATACACAGATACGCAGTATTTT. Translated, it gives CASSEVPGGIRTSGYTDTQYF.

This clonotype was detected ten times or more. The chain recombines TRBV5-1 with TRBJ2-1; D gene ambiguous. Germline CDR1 and CDR2: SGHRS and YFSETQ. The CDR3 is made up of 12 amino acids. The V and J ends lost 1 base and 8 bases respectively, with 7 bases between them. CDR3 coding DNA: TGCGCCAGCAGCTTGATCCGGGATGAGCAGTTCTTC. Its translation is CASSLIRDEQFF.

Remarks on this clonotype: The DNA is omitted, as the CDR3 cannot be located on it reliably, and the CDR3 follows TCRdb's listing. The chain carries TRBV5-8 and TRBJ1-4; TRBD1, the table's D call, was not compared with the DNA. The CDR3 length is 15 residues, termini included. CDR1 is SGHTS, CDR2 YDEGEE, per germline. This CDR3 reads CASSVGQGASEKLIF.

This clonotype has ten or more counts. The V call is TRBV11-2, the J call TRBJ2-5; 9 bases map to TRBD2. The CDR3 is 16 residues long. Germline V gene data show CDR1 as SGHAT and CDR2 as FQNNGV. After removal of 3 bases from V and 1 base from J, the junction contained 6 bases not matched to a gene. CDR3 nucleotides: TGTGCCAGCAGCTTTACCCAGCGGGGGGCCCAAGAGACCCAGTACTTC. Its translation: CASSFTQRGAQETQYF.

The chain couples TRBV20-1 to TRBJ2-6; possible D gene TRBD1, 5 bases. Germline loops: CDR1 DFQATT, CDR2 SNEGSKA (reference sequence). The germline V and J ends were trimmed by 3 bases and 3 bases, with 12 bases remaining between them. The CDR3 runs to 15 residues. The CDR3 bases are TGCAGTGCTAGCATAGGGGCTGGTGGGGCCAACGTCCTGACTTTC. Translation gives CSASIGAGGANVLTF.

There are many counts of this clonotype. The CDR3 reads CASSYSTSADTQYF. Written as DNA, the CDR3 is TGTGCCAGCAGTTACTCGACTAGCGCAGATACGCAGTATTTT. The chain is built from TRBV6-5 and TRBJ2-3; 8 nucleotides match TRBD2. The trim removed 0 bases at V and 4 bases at J, leaving 0 bases unmatched. CDR3 length: 14 amino acids. In germline, CDR1 is MNHEY, CDR2 SVGAGI.

This clonotype was recorded at least ten times. V gene TRBV25-1 combines with J gene TRBJ1-2, with D tentatively TRBD1 (5 bases). The CDR3 is 11 amino acids. The V end was cut by 5 bases, the J end by 8 bases, with 9 bases between. Germline CDR1 and CDR2: MGHDK and SYGVNS. DNA for the CDR3: TGTGCCAGCAGTTCAGGGTTAGGCTACACCTTC. Protein: CASSSGLGYTF.

The J gene is TRBJ1-5, the V gene TRBV20-1; TRBD1 is a possible D gene (5 bases). V lost 0 bases, J lost 2 bases, and 14 bases lay in between. CDR1 is DFQATT and CDR2 is SNEGSKA in the germline V gene (reference sequence). CDR3 length: 16 residues. CDR3: CSARDLQGLGNQPQHF. For the CDR3, the DNA is TGCAGTGCTAGAGATCTCCAGGGTCTTGGCAATCAGCCCCAGCATTTT.

The CDR3 sequence is CASSPPPGALYF. The DNA of the CDR3 is TGTGCCAGCAGTCCCCCTCCGGGTGCCCTGTATTTT. The V and J genes are TRBV2 and TRBJ2-3, with unresolved D. Germline V CDR1 and CDR2: SNHLY, FYNNEI. V shed 5 bases and J shed 14 bases, with 17 bases lying between them. The CDR3 spans 12 residues.

In this sample, this clonotype turned up many times. The CDR3 DNA reads as TGTGCCAGCAGCTCAAGGACTAGCGTGAGACCTTACAATGAGCAGTTCTTC. Protein sequence: CASSSRTSVRPYNEQFF. The chain recombines TRBV7-2 with TRBJ2-1, with TRBD2 matching over 9 bases. The CDR3 sequence is 17 residues long. Trimming took 4 bases from V and 4 from J; bases not matched to a gene: 11. Germline V gene sequence: CDR1 SGHTA, CDR2 FQGNSA.

This clonotype was seen a handful of times. The chain uses TRBV29-1 and TRBJ1-1; possible D gene TRBD1, 6 bases. V was clipped by 4 bases and J by 3 bases, with 12 bases between them. In germline, CDR1 is SQVTM, CDR2 ANQGSEA. CDR3 length: 13 amino acids. For the CDR3, the DNA is TGCAGCGTTGTAGCACAGGGTCACACTGAAGCTTTCTTT. Amino acids: CSVVAQGHTEAFF.

A few counts support this clonotype. The J gene is TRBJ2-2, the V gene TRBV29-1; 8 nucleotides line up with TRBD2. V lost 4 bases and J lost 0; bases outside the gene matches: 4. The germline gives CDR1 SQVTM, CDR2 ANQGSEA. The length of the CDR3 is 15 residues. The CDR3 spells CSVGGGGTNTGELFF. In DNA, the CDR3 is TGCAGCGTTGGGGGCGGGGGGACGAACACCGGGGAGCTGTTTTTT.

This clonotype was recorded a few times. The gene calls are TRBV15 and TRBJ2-5; tentative D call: TRBD1 (5 bases). Trimming stripped 4 bases from V and 2 bases from J, with 8 bases between. There are 13 residues in the CDR3. Per the germline V gene, CDR1 is LNHNV and CDR2 is YYDKDF (reference sequence). The CDR3 DNA is TGTGCCACCAGCAAGGCAGGGCAAGAGACCCAGTACTTC. Its protein is CATSKAGQETQYF.

At least ten counts were recorded for this clonotype. The chain employs TRBV6-5 and TRBJ2-1, with a possible D match to TRBD2 (6 bases). The germline V and J ends were trimmed by 4 bases and 3 bases, with 13 bases remaining between them. The CDR3 is 15 residues long. Germline CDR1 MNHEY, CDR2 SVGAGI. The CDR3: CASSSTGAHYNEQFF. The CDR3 region has the DNA TGTGCCAGCAGTTCTACGGGAGCCCACTACAATGAGCAGTTCTTC.